This T cell receptor beta chain came from a study of T-cell reconstitution after alpha-beta-depleted transplantation in children (dated by TCRdb to 2015 to 2016). Study-level background: The study quantitatively tracked T-cell immune reconstitution after TCRalphabeta/CD19-depleted allogeneic hematopoietic cell transplantation in children using TCR repertoire profiling.

V trim: 3 bases; J trim: 4 bases; unmatched bases: 7. The germline V gene supplies CDR1 SGHRS and CDR2 YFSETQ. Taken from cysteine to phenylalanine, the CDR3 has 15 residues. The read is trimmed to its CDR3 DNA, 45 bases read in frame from base 1. This clonotype was recorded a few times. Its target antigen remains unknown. Within one base of it there is no much larger clone, and no base qualities were kept. The library was generated by PCR. This sample was sequenced with an Illumina HiSeq 2500. To normalize quantification of the TCRbeta repertoire, the TCR libraries were built with molecular barcoding that relied on unique molecular identifiers. TCRdb itself trimmed the public reads at Q25 with fastp, ran MiXCR and retained productive beta chains. Merged by CDR3 protein, the rows form single entries marked with the most common genes and DNA. In this sample the table shows around 250,000 distinct CDR3 sequences, more than 8% of which occur a single time. The top ten hold around a tenth of the sample.

This receptor was identified in a human donor who donated a stem cell graft to a child with SCID. The chain couples TRBV5-1 to TRBJ2-3; 8 bases in the middle match TRBD1. The sequencing here drew on PBMCs from the stem cell graft donor, taken from the stem cell graft. The CDR3 amino acid sequence is: CASSSYGQGPDTQYF. The sequenced DNA is TGCGCCAGCAGCTCATATGGACAGGGCCCAGATACGCAGTATTTT. The full variable domain, completed from the reference TRBV5-1 and TRBJ2-3 proteins outside the CDR3, reads KAGVTQTPRYLIKTRGQQVTLSCSPISGHRSVSWYQQTPGQGLQFLFEYFSETQRNKGNFPGRFSGRQFSNSRSEMNVSTLELGDSALYLCASSSYGQGPDTQYFGPGTRLTVL.